These 28 T cell receptor beta chains were sequenced from one sample in a study of cytomegalovirus exposure and HLA in healthy donors. Amplification used 60 Vbeta primers and 13 Jbeta primers. Repertoires were generated with immunoSEQ multiplex PCR, while TCRdb's copy carries only in-frame clones and drops some. The sample holds about 140,000 clones, 78% seen once. Material: PBMCs. Receptors were obtained from a female donor in good health and CMV-seronegative.

A note on this clone: A junction boundary mismatches the germline segment, possibly from a read error. This sequence joins TRBV7-9 and TRBJ2-3; D gene ambiguous. This CDR3 is built from 12 residues. CDR1 SEHNR and CDR2 FQNEAQ come from the germline V gene (reference sequence). CDR3 amino acids: CSSSLAQLAQYF. In DNA form, the CDR3 reads TGTTCCAGCAGCTTAGCCCAACTCGCGCAGTATTTT.

The chain is built from TRBV9 and TRBJ2-1; 7 bases are shared with TRBD1. Germline-derived CDR1 and CDR2 are SGDLS and YYNGEE. V was clipped by 3 bases and J by 6 bases; unmatched bases: 9. The CDR3 contains 15 residues. The CDR3 spells CASSARQGIGNEQFF. DNA for the CDR3: TGTGCCAGCAGCGCCCGACAGGGTATAGGCAATGAGCAGTTCTTC.

V and J are TRBV6-1 and TRBJ1-2; the D gene is possibly TRBD1 (5 bases). CDR1 is MNHNS, CDR2 SASEGT, per germline. V lost 5 bases to trimming and J lost 7 bases, with 11 bases between them. This CDR3 region has 12 residues. Written as DNA, the CDR3 is TGTGCCAGCAGTTCAGGGCAGGCTGGCTACACCTTC. Its translation: CASSSGQAGYTF.

The sample holds one count of this clone. The chain joins TRBV25-1 to TRBJ2-1; TRBD1 matches 10 bases. This CDR3 is built from 14 residues. The junction had 3 bases not matched to a gene; V was cut back by 6 bases and J by 4 bases. Looked up from germline, CDR1 is MGHDK and CDR2 is SYGVNS. The CDR3 protein is CASSGQGGYNEQFF. The CDR3 coding sequence is TGTGCCAGCAGCGGACAGGGGGGTTACAATGAGCAGTTCTTC. The whole variable domain, remainder taken from reference TRBV25-1 and TRBJ2-1, is EADIYQTPRYLVIGTGKKITLECSQTMGHDKMYWYQQDPGMELHLIHYSYGVNSTEKGDLSSESTVSRIRTEHFPLTLESARPSHTSQYLCASSGQGGYNEQFFGPGTRLTVL.

The chain uses TRBV2 and TRBJ1-1; possible D gene TRBD1, 5 bases. This CDR3 is built from 13 residues. The germline gives CDR1 SNHLY, CDR2 FYNNEI. Trimming took off 9 bases at V and 10 bases at J, with 21 bases between the two ends. The CDR3 loop reads CASNTGLAGVAFF. CDR3 in DNA: TGTGCCAGTAACACAGGCCTCGCAGGTGTAGCTTTCTTT.

The gene calls are TRBV5-6 and TRBJ2-1, with 8 nucleotides matching TRBD1. Germline-derived CDR1 and CDR2 are SGHDT and YYEEEE. CDR3 length: 15 amino acids. The V segment lost 5 bases and the J segment 2 bases; nucleotides outside the gene matches: 6. CDR3 bases: TGTGCCAGCAGGCGCCCGGACAGGGCCTACAATGAGCAGTTCTTC. Amino acids: CASRRPDRAYNEQFF.

The chain combines TRBV7-6 with TRBJ1-4, with unresolved D. The V and J ends lost 2 bases and 1 base respectively, with 8 bases between them. There are 15 residues in the CDR3. Germline V gene sequence: CDR1 SGHVS, CDR2 FNYEAQ. The CDR3 is CASSLYFQTNEKLFF. For the CDR3, the DNA is TGTGCCAGCAGCTTATACTTTCAAACTAATGAAAAACTGTTTTTT.

This chain uses TRBV19 with TRBJ1-1; D perhaps matches TRBD1 (6 bases). CDR3 length: 15 residues. Trimming took 6 bases from V and 2 from J, leaving 16 bases between them. Germline CDR1 is LNHDA and CDR2 is SQIVND (reference sequence). The CDR3 sequence: CASSALRGYNTEAFF. The CDR3 DNA sequence: TGTGCCAGTAGCGCCCTGAGGGGGTACAACACTGAAGCTTTCTTT.

This clone was counted a single time. The CDR3 here is CASSSWASGELFF. Written as DNA, the CDR3 is TGTGCCAGCAGCTCCTGGGCTTCCGGGGAGCTGTTTTTT. This rearrangement joins TRBV5-6 to TRBJ2-2; unclear D gene. CDR3 length: 13 amino acids. Trimming removed 3 bases from V and 6 bases from J, with 9 bases in between. Germline assignment: CDR1 SGHDT and CDR2 YYEEEE.

The chain recombines TRBV5-4 with TRBJ2-1, with 7 bases matching TRBD2. The CDR3 sequence is 14 residues long. Germline V lookup: CDR1 SGHNT, CDR2 YYREEE (reference sequence). The junction had 7 bases not matched to a gene; V was cut back by 4 bases and J by 6 bases. The CDR3 sequence is CASSRWTSFNEQFF. The CDR3 DNA is TGTGCCAGCAGCCGCTGGACTAGTTTCAATGAGCAGTTCTTC.

The CDR3 loop is CAISARGTGGQNEQFF. In DNA form, the CDR3 reads TGTGCCATCAGTGCCCGGGGGACAGGGGGCCAGAATGAGCAGTTCTTC. The genes are TRBV10-3 and TRBJ2-1; TRBD1 agrees at 12 bases. Trimming at V came to 4 bases and at J to 7 bases, leaving 8 bases not matched to a gene. The CDR3 has 16 residues. CDR1 and CDR2 (germline): ENHRY, SYGVKD.

CDR3 coding DNA: TGTGCCAGCAGTGAAACGGGAACTAGCGGGTTGTACGAGCAGTACTTC. It specifies CASSETGTSGLYEQYF. The rearrangement uses TRBV6-1 and TRBJ2-7; TRBD2 agrees at 9 bases. This CDR3 is 16 amino acids long. Germline values: CDR1 MNHNS, CDR2 SASEGT. Unmatched junction bases numbered 9, after V lost 2 bases and J lost 4 bases.

The CDR3 bases are TGTGCCATCAGAGACAGGGGGGAATCTACTAACTATGGCTACACCTTC. The encoded protein is CAIRDRGESTNYGYTF. The V and J genes are TRBV28 and TRBJ1-2; 9 bases map to TRBD1. This CDR3 is 16 amino acids long. Germline V gene data show CDR1 as MDHEN and CDR2 as SYDVKM. Trimming took 10 bases from V and 0 from J; bases not matched to a gene: 12.

This chain connects TRBV28 to TRBJ2-1, with 8 bases that match TRBD2. V was pared by 4 bases and J by 2 bases, with 19 bases of the junction left unmatched. Per the germline V gene, CDR1 is MDHEN and CDR2 is SYDVKM. The CDR3 loop spans 20 amino acids. In DNA form, the CDR3 reads TGTGCCAGCAGTTCTCCCTACTTAGCGGGGTTCCCTATCGCCTACAATGAGCAGTTCTTC. Protein product: CASSSPYLAGFPIAYNEQFF.

The V call is TRBV11-2, the J call TRBJ2-7; maybe TRBD2 (6 bases). The V gene's germline CDR1 is SGHAT and CDR2 FQNNGV. V was clipped by 2 bases and J by 2 bases, with 10 bases between them. This CDR3 has 14 amino acids. The CDR3 region has the DNA TGTGCCAGCAGCTTATCGGCGGGAACCTACGAGCAGTACTTC. Residues: CASSLSAGTYEQYF.

Points on this clone: At one of its ends the junction is not consistent with the germline gene, which may arise from a read error. J is TRBJ1-2 and V is TRBV5-1; 7 bases line up with TRBD1. The CDR3 extends over 15 amino acids. Per germline, CDR1 SGHRS and CDR2 YFSETQ. CDR3 region: CASRSVGQDDYGYPF. The CDR3 nucleotides are TGCGCCAGCCGGTCTGTAGGACAGGACGACTATGGCTACCCCTTC.

The rearrangement uses TRBV4-2 and TRBJ1-2; D not certain. CDR1 is LGHNA, CDR2 YNFKEQ, per germline. CDR3 size: 14 residues. V was pared by 0 bases and J by 5 bases, with 10 bases between. The CDR3 coding sequence is TGTGCCAGCAGCCAAGATAGACACAGATATGGCTACACCTTC. Protein product: CASSQDRHRYGYTF.

The V call is TRBV30, the J call TRBJ1-5, with TRBD1 matching over 7 bases. CDR1 GTSNPN and CDR2 SVGIG come from the germline V gene (reference sequence). This CDR3 has 14 residues. Unmatched junction bases numbered 12, after V lost 8 bases and J lost 5 bases. CDR3 amino acids: CAASRDRYYQPQHF. CDR3 DNA sequence: TGTGCCGCCAGCCGGGACAGATATTATCAGCCCCAGCATTTT.

V gene TRBV10-3 combines with J gene TRBJ2-7, with 9 bases fitting TRBD1. This CDR3 spans 15 amino acids. Germline-derived CDR1 and CDR2 are ENHRY and SYGVKD. Trimming took 6 bases from V and 2 from J; bases not matched to a gene: 8. The CDR3 bases are TGTGCCATCAGGAAGGGACAGGGCGTAGCCTACGAGCAGTACTTC. Its protein is CAIRKGQGVAYEQYF.

V gene TRBV21-1 combines with J gene TRBJ2-3; the listed D gene, TRBD2, was not tested against the DNA. TRBV21-1 is a pseudogene. The CDR3 consists of 14 residues. Written as DNA, the CDR3 is TGTGCCAGCAGCGAAGTAGCGGCTACAGATACGCAGTATTTT. As protein: CASSEVAATDTQYF.

The V and J genes are TRBV9 and TRBJ1-1; no clear D. The CDR3 is 17 amino acids. The germline V gene has CDR1 SGDLS and CDR2 YYNGEE. Trimming shortened V by 0 bases and J by 0 bases, and 15 bases separated the two germline ends. This CDR3 reads CASSVGDRRAVNTEAFF. CDR3 nucleotide sequence: TGTGCCAGCAGCGTAGGGGATAGGAGGGCGGTGAACACTGAAGCTTTCTTT.

A single count supports this clone. The CDR3, as DNA: TGTGCCAGCAGCCAAGGAACTAGCGGGATTCAAGAGACCCAGTACTTC. It specifies CASSQGTSGIQETQYF. The V and J genes are TRBV4-2 and TRBJ2-5, with 10 bases identical to TRBD2. This CDR3 is 16 amino acids long. J gave up 2 bases and V 1 base, and 4 bases lay outside the gene matches. Germline CDR1 reads LGHNA; CDR2 reads YNFKEQ.

The V gene is TRBV29-1, the J gene TRBJ2-3; D remains unclear. The CDR3 sequence is 14 residues long. Deletions cut 4 bases from V and 1 base from J, with 12 bases between. Looked up from germline, CDR1 is SQVTM and CDR2 is ANQGSEA. The CDR3 sequence: CSVGRHPGTDTQYF. CDR3 nucleotide sequence: TGCAGCGTTGGGCGGCATCCTGGCACAGATACGCAGTATTTT.

The chain has TRBV6-6 and TRBJ1-3, with D perhaps TRBD1 (6 bases). Deletions cut 7 bases from V and 2 bases from J, with 15 bases between. The germline CDR1 and CDR2 sequences are MNHNY and SVGAGI (reference sequence). The CDR3 length is 15 residues. DNA for the CDR3: TGTGCCAGCACCCTCGGGGGGCTGGCTGGAAACACCATATATTTT. Amino acids: CASTLGGLAGNTIYF.

This clone was counted a single time. A clone one base away is much larger, so this may be a read error. The chain uses TRBV28 and TRBJ1-5; 11 bases fit TRBD1. In germline, CDR1 is MDHEN, CDR2 SYDVKM. Losses at the gene ends were 4 bases for V and 5 bases for J; bases not matched to a gene: 1. The CDR3 totals 14 residues. CDR3 sequence (DNA): TGTGCCAGCAGTTGGACAGGGGGCGATCAGCCCCAGCATTTT. Translated: CASSWTGGDQPQHF. The variable domain in full, with the rest retrieved from reference TRBV28 and TRBJ1-5, is DVKVTQSSRYLVKRTGEKVFLECVQDMDHENMFWYRQDPGLGLRLIYFSYDVKMKEKGDIPEGYSVSREKKERFSLILESASTNQTSMYLCASSWTGGDQPQHFGDGTRLSIL.

This clone was recorded once. The chain has TRBV6-1 and TRBJ2-2; 7 bases align to TRBD2. V was clipped by 6 bases and J by 6 bases; unmatched bases: 10. The germline CDR1 and CDR2 sequences are MNHNS and SASEGT. The CDR3 has 15 amino acids. The CDR3 DNA reads as TGTGCCAGCAGGGAGTTAGCGGGTTCATCCGGGGAGCTGTTTTTT. It yields the protein CASRELAGSSGELFF.

The chain carries TRBV19 and TRBJ2-7; 14 bases map to TRBD2. V lost 4 bases and J lost 5; bases outside the gene matches: 1. The CDR3 spans 14 residues. CDR1 is LNHDA, CDR2 SQIVND, per germline (reference sequence). CDR3 loop: CASSRTSGRHEQYF. The CDR3 DNA reads TGTGCCAGTAGTAGGACTAGCGGGAGGCACGAGCAGTACTTC. Together with reference TRBV19 and TRBJ2-7, the CDR3 gives the full variable domain: DGGITQSPKYLFRKEGQNVTLSCEQNLNHDAMYWYRQDPGQGLRLIYYSQIVNDFQKGDIAEGYSVSREKKESFPLTVTSAQKNPTAFYLCASSRTSGRHEQYFGPGTRLTVT.

The V and J genes are TRBV5-1 and TRBJ2-5; D not certain. Trimming shortened V by 1 base and J by 5 bases, and 3 bases separated the two germline ends. The CDR3 runs 11 residues. In germline, CDR1 is SGHRS, CDR2 YFSETQ. CDR3 nucleotide sequence: TGCGCCAGCAGCTTGCAGGAGACCCAGTACTTC. This sequence encodes CASSLQETQYF. The whole variable domain, remainder taken from reference TRBV5-1 and TRBJ2-5, is KAGVTQTPRYLIKTRGQQVTLSCSPISGHRSVSWYQQTPGQGLQFLFEYFSETQRNKGNFPGRFSGRQFSNSRSEMNVSTLELGDSALYLCASSLQETQYFGPGTRLLVL.